One T cell receptor (beta chain) is described in this entry. Its antigen is as yet unknown. Amplified TCR beta CDR3 regions derived from RNA transcripts. HTBI primers were the set used in a first-round RT-PCR of the TCR CDR3. Each CDR3 protein gets one entry after TCRdb re-called the multiplex PCR reads with MiXCR. The data hold roughly 580,000 distinct CDR3 sequences, with 46% observed a single time. The germline V gene encodes CDR1 LNHDA and CDR2 SQIVND (reference sequence). V shed 7 bases and J shed 6 bases, with 13 bases lying between them. The CDR3 consists of 14 residues. This sample was included in a study of T cells in Graves' hyperthyroidism and ophthalmopathy. The authors deemed Graves' hyperthyroidism stable absent ophthalmopathy progression within 18 months. Study observations and caveats: In the blood, most expanded thyroid clonotypes above 0.001 appeared as well.

V is TRBV19 and J is TRBJ1-6, with D perhaps matching TRBD1 (6 bases). Input material: peripheral blood or thyroid tissue (not recorded which). The source is a young woman with Graves' hyperthyroidism. The CDR3 DNA is TGTGCCAGTACAGAGGGGGGCGGTAATTCACCCCTCCACTTT. It translates to CASTEGGGNSPLHF. Combining the CDR3 with reference TRBV19 and TRBJ1-6 gives the whole variable domain DGGITQSPKYLFRKEGQNVTLSCEQNLNHDAMYWYRQDPGQGLRLIYYSQIVNDFQKGDIAEGYSVSREKKESFPLTVTSAQKNPTAFYLCASTEGGGNSPLHFGNGTRLTVT.